This TCR beta chain derives from a study of shared clonotypes between healthy human individuals. Those who donated, Caucasian adults without exception, all lived in Nashville, Tennessee. Deep-level assay runs were performed. Method: immunoSEQ multiplex PCR; TCRdb's copy keeps in-frame clones and lacks some. The table records roughly 2,300,000 clones, roughly 92% of them present only once. The CDR3 is made up of 14 amino acids. Germline V gene lookup returns CDR1 KGHSH and CDR2 LQKENI. V was pared by 3 bases and J by 4 bases, with 9 bases between. The sequence derives from a man aged 18 to 35 in good health. Some clones in this sample may be carry-over from other donors' samples. The chain couples TRBV18 to TRBJ1-4, with a tentative D call TRBD1 (5 bases). The source material was naive CD4+ T cells from PBMCs. The subset was: CD45RA+ positively selected. CDR3 residues: CASSPGLNNEKLFF. The CDR3 bases are TGTGCCAGCTCACCGGGACTGAATAATGAAAAACTGTTTTTT.